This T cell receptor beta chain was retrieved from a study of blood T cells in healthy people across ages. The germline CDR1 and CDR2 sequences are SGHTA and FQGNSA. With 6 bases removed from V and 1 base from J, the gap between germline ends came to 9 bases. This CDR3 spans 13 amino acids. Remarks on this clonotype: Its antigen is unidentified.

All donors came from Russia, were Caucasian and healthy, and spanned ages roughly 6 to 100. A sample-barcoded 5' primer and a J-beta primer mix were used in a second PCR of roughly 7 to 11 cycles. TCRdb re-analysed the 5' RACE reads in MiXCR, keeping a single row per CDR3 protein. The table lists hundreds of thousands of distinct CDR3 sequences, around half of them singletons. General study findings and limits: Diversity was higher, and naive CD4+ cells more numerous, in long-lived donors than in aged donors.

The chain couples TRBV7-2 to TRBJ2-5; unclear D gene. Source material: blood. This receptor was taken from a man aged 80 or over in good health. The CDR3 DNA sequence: TGTGCCAGCAGTCGATACTCCCAAGAGACCCAGTACTTC. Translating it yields CASSRYSQETQYF.